This T cell receptor (beta chain) was obtained from a study of blood T cell repertoires in COVID-19. Study background: Donors in the United States, Italy and Spain gave samples during acute or convalescent COVID-19. Sample material is recorded as cDNA or gDNA derived from T cells, B-cell-depleted T cells, or PBMCs.

In the source study's methods: Estimates of nucleated cell counts were drawn from the amplification of reference gene primers. The method was immunoSEQ multiplex PCR; TCRdb's version includes in-frame clones alone and lacks a portion of them. That table gives V, J and clone size, and the DNA gave D and trimming. The table shows 150,000 to 200,000 clones, with roughly 80% occurring only once. Germline-derived CDR1 and CDR2 are SGDLS and YYNGEE. This CDR3 is built from 16 residues. The V and J ends lost 3 bases and 8 bases respectively, with 21 bases between them. J is TRBJ2-1 and V is TRBV9; maybe TRBD1 (6 bases). This TCR derives from a man between 60 and 75 years old with acute or convalescent COVID-19. Specimen: peripheral blood. The CDR3 is CASSALGNTRGDEQFF. In DNA, the CDR3 is TGTGCCAGCAGCGCCCTCGGGAACACCAGGGGCGATGAGCAGTTCTTC.